These 20 T cell receptor beta chains were all obtained from the same sample, sequenced in a study of T-cell memory formation after mild COVID-19. In TCRdb, the 5' RACE reads were re-called with MiXCR into one record per CDR3 protein. The table lists about 110,000 distinct CDR3 sequences, about 18% of them singletons. The sequencing sample was made of PBMCs or a T cell subset sorted from them (not recorded which). The receptors derive from an adult woman who had mild COVID-19 (a few samples of this study predate the infection). Cell type and time point are not known.

This clonotype has a handful of counts. The chain joins TRBV7-2 to TRBJ2-1; D is possibly TRBD1 or TRBD2 (5 bases each). V lost 1 base and J 0 bases, leaving 13 bases between the germline ends. The CDR3 consists of 17 residues. Germline CDR1 is SGHTA and CDR2 is FQGNSA. The CDR3 region is CASSLEGPHFSYNEQFF. CDR3 sequence (DNA): TGTGCCAGCAGCTTAGAGGGACCCCACTTCTCCTACAATGAGCAGTTCTTC. The full variable domain, completed using reference TRBV7-2 and TRBJ2-1, is GAGVSQSPSNKVTEKGKDVELRCDPISGHTALYWYRQSLGQGLEFLIYFQGNSAPDKSGLPSDRFSAERTGGSVSTLTIQRTQQEDSAVYLCASSLEGPHFSYNEQFFGPGTRLTVL.

This chain joins TRBV29-1 and TRBJ2-7, with 10 bases identical to TRBD2. Germline lookup yields CDR1 SQVTM and CDR2 ANQGSEA. The CDR3 is 13 amino acids. Trimming removed 5 bases from V and 3 bases from J; junction bases left unmatched: 4. The CDR3 region has the DNA TGCAGCGTTATCCTAGCGGGAGTCTACGAGCAGTACTTC. Its translation: CSVILAGVYEQYF.

The chain uses TRBV12-3 or TRBV12-4 and TRBJ2-3; the D is unclear. V lost 8 bases to trimming and J lost 2 bases, with 5 bases between them. The CDR3 extends over 11 amino acids. In nucleotides, the CDR3 is TGTGCCAGCTCGAACACAGATACGCAGTATTTT. Translating gives CASSNTDTQYF.

In this sample, this clonotype turned up a few times. V usage is TRBV9 and J usage is TRBJ2-5, with D perhaps being TRBD1 or TRBD2 (5 bases each). Trimming left V 0 bases short and J 1 base short, with 19 bases between. Germline V gene lookup returns CDR1 SGDLS and CDR2 YYNGEE. The CDR3 totals 18 residues. The CDR3 DNA is TGTGCCAGCAGCGTAGTTGGGGGATTCGCGGGTGCCCAAGAGACCCAGTACTTC. Translating gives CASSVVGGFAGAQETQYF.

This clonotype came up many times. The V call is TRBV7-9, the J call TRBJ1-1, with D hard to call. Germline CDR1 SEHNR, CDR2 FQNEAQ (reference sequence). CDR3 length equals 11 residues. The V end was cut by 2 bases, the J end by 8 bases, with 6 bases between. The CDR3, as DNA: TGTGCCAGCAGCTTAACGAGGGAAGCTTTCTTT. Its translation: CASSLTREAFF.

This clonotype was observed at least ten times. V and J are TRBV10-3 and TRBJ2-1; D gene unclear. The CDR3 spans 13 residues. V was trimmed by 1 base and J by 0 bases, leaving 1 base between them. Germline-derived CDR1 and CDR2 are ENHRY and SYGVKD. In DNA, the CDR3 is TGTGCCATCAGTGAGTTCTCCTACAATGAGCAGTTCTTC. Amino acids: CAISEFSYNEQFF.

In its sample, this clonotype ranks as medium-sized. This chain joins TRBV7-2 and TRBJ1-3; D not resolved. The CDR3 is made up of 15 amino acids. Looked up from germline, CDR1 is SGHTA and CDR2 is FQGNSA. V was pared by 2 bases and J by 0 bases, with 8 bases between. In nucleotides, the CDR3 is TGTGCCAGCAGCTTATCAGGCACCTCTGGAAACACCATATATTTT. Residues: CASSLSGTSGNTIYF.

This chain links TRBV29-1 with TRBJ2-1; D is possibly TRBD1 (6 bases). There are 13 residues in the CDR3. Germline lookup yields CDR1 SQVTM and CDR2 ANQGSEA. The ends were cut back, 7 bases at V and 6 bases at J, with 16 bases in the middle. The CDR3 DNA reads TGCAGCGCACCAGGGACAACTTTCAATGAGCAGTTCTTC. As protein: CSAPGTTFNEQFF.

J is TRBJ2-4 and V is TRBV27; 9 bases are shared with TRBD1. Per the germline V gene, CDR1 is MNHEY and CDR2 is SMNVEV (reference sequence). The CDR3 is made up of 19 amino acids. V shed 4 bases, J shed 7 bases, and the junction held 20 bases outside the gene matches. CDR3 region: CASSSYRTGDPPFRNIQYF. The CDR3 region has the DNA TGTGCCAGCAGTTCTTATAGGACAGGGGACCCTCCCTTCAGGAACATTCAGTACTTC.

A few counts support this clonotype. The chain uses TRBV12-3 or TRBV12-4 and TRBJ2-3, with 7 bases fitting TRBD2. This CDR3 is 15 amino acids long. V shed 5 bases and J 4 bases; nucleotides not matched to a gene: 9. The CDR3 coding sequence is TGTGCCAGCAGTCTGACTAGCTGGTCTGCAGATACGCAGTATTTT. It codes for CASSLTSWSADTQYF.

Ten or more counts support this clonotype. The CDR3 reads CASRSSDSYEQYF. CDR3 nucleotide sequence: TGTGCCAGTCGGTCTAGCGACTCCTACGAGCAGTACTTC. This chain uses TRBV7-6 with TRBJ2-7; D may be TRBD2 (6 bases). V was cut by 9 bases and J by 0 bases, with 12 bases left in between. The CDR3 runs to 13 residues. Looked up from germline, CDR1 is SGHVS and CDR2 is FNYEAQ.

There are many counts of this clonotype. The CDR3, as DNA: TGTGCCAGCAGCTTAGGAGGGGTAGAGACCCAGTACTTC. This translates into CASSLGGVETQYF. The rearrangement links TRBV7-9 to TRBJ2-5, with D perhaps TRBD1 or TRBD2 (5 bases each). The length of the CDR3 is 13 residues. The germline gives CDR1 SEHNR, CDR2 FQNEAQ (reference sequence). Trimming took off 1 base at V and 4 bases at J, with 7 bases between the two ends. Full variable domain (outside the CDR3, taken from reference TRBV7-9 and TRBJ2-5): DTGVSQNPRHKITKRGQNVTFRCDPISEHNRLYWYRQTLGQGPEFLTYFQNEAQLEKSRLLSDRFSAERPKGSFSTLEIQRTEQGDSAMYLCASSLGGVETQYFGPGTRLLVL.

CDR3 bases: TGTGCCAGCATCCCCGTGTCAAGTGAGCAGTTCTTC. Translation gives CASIPVSSEQFF. This chain connects TRBV7-9 to TRBJ2-1; no clear D. Germline CDR1 reads SEHNR; CDR2 reads FQNEAQ (reference sequence). The CDR3 runs to 12 residues. Deletions cut 7 bases from V and 9 bases from J, with 13 bases between.

The table lists this clonotype with a few counts. This chain links TRBV5-6 with TRBJ1-2; no clear D. The CDR3 consists of 12 residues. Germline V CDR1 and CDR2: SGHDT, YYEEEE. V lost 4 bases and J 7 bases, leaving 11 bases between the germline ends. This CDR3 is CASSAGPLGYTF. Written as DNA, the CDR3 is TGTGCCAGCAGCGCTGGACCCCTTGGCTACACCTTC.

This chain connects TRBV13 to TRBJ2-1, with TRBD2 identical over 8 bases. The CDR3 is 13 residues long. The germline V gene has CDR1 PRHDT and CDR2 FYEKMQ (reference sequence). The trim removed 3 bases at V and 7 bases at J, leaving 2 bases unmatched. CDR3 residues: CASSFPSGNEQFF. The CDR3 bases are TGTGCCAGCAGCTTCCCTAGCGGGAATGAGCAGTTCTTC.

J is TRBJ1-1 and V is TRBV29-1; the D gene is possibly TRBD1 (5 bases). Germline CDR1 reads SQVTM; CDR2 reads ANQGSEA. Trimming left V 3 bases short and J 1 base short, with 6 bases between. This CDR3 has 12 residues. Here the CDR3 DNA reads TGCAGCGTTGAGGGGCAGAACACTGAAGCTTTCTTT. Translation: CSVEGQNTEAFF. The whole variable domain, remainder taken from reference TRBV29-1 and TRBJ1-1, is SAVISQKPSRDICQRGTSLTIQCQVDSQVTMMFWYRQQPGQSLTLIATANQGSEATYESGFVIDKFPISRPNLTFSTLTVSNMSPEDSSIYLCSVEGQNTEAFFGQGTRLTVV.

The chain has TRBV3-1 and TRBJ2-3; D unclear. In germline, CDR1 is LGHDT, CDR2 YNNKEL (reference sequence). The germline V and J ends were trimmed by 0 bases and 0 bases, with 4 bases remaining between them. The CDR3 loop spans 14 amino acids. This CDR3 reads CASSQDSSTDTQYF. CDR3 sequence (DNA): TGTGCCAGCAGCCAAGATTCTAGCACAGATACGCAGTATTTT.

This clonotype appeared a few times. This rearrangement joins TRBV5-1 to TRBJ2-7; 7 nucleotides agree with TRBD1. Germline V CDR1 and CDR2: SGHRS, YFSETQ. The CDR3 consists of 13 residues. The V segment lost 4 bases and the J segment 2 bases; nucleotides outside the gene matches: 3. Written as DNA, the CDR3 is TGCGCCAGCAGCCAAGGGACAGCCTACGAGCAGTACTTC. Translation: CASSQGTAYEQYF.

This clonotype was observed a handful of times. The chain links TRBV7-6 to TRBJ2-7; 14 nucleotides match TRBD2. Trimming at V came to 11 bases and at J to 2 bases, leaving 8 bases not matched to a gene. The CDR3 is made up of 15 amino acids. From germline, CDR1 is SGHVS and CDR2 FNYEAQ. The DNA of the CDR3 is TGTGCCGCGGGGCAGGGACTAGCGGGAGCCTACGAGCAGTACTTC. Translated: CAAGQGLAGAYEQYF.

V and J are TRBV19 and TRBJ2-1; 9 bases match TRBD2. Germline V gene lookup returns CDR1 LNHDA and CDR2 SQIVND (reference sequence). Losses at the gene ends were 4 bases for V and 5 bases for J; bases not matched to a gene: 9. The CDR3 totals 16 residues. In DNA form, the CDR3 reads TGTGCCAGTAGTACCGATAATAGCGGGAGACACAATGAGCAGTTCTTC. Translated, it gives CASSTDNSGRHNEQFF.